One and the same sample provided the 7 T cell receptor beta chains below, sequenced in a study of blood T cells in healthy people across ages (dated by TCRdb to about 2015). The library was generated by 5' RACE. Sequencing was performed on an Illumina HiSeq 2500. A second PCR of roughly 7 to 11 cycles was performed with a sample-barcoded 5' primer and a J-beta primer mix. TCRdb cleaned the public reads at Q25 with fastp, built clones with MiXCR and kept in-frame beta chains. Merged by CDR3 protein, the rows form single entries marked with the most common genes and DNA. The sample table contains under 800,000 distinct CDR3 sequences; only one count was recorded for approximately 39% of them. The top ten constitute about 20% of the sample. Sample: blood. Receptor source: a woman in her fifties or sixties in good health.

The chain carries TRBV6-2 or TRBV6-3 and TRBJ2-3; tentative D call: TRBD1 (5 bases). Trimming took 5 bases from V and 5 from J, leaving 14 bases between them. The length of the CDR3 is 14 residues. Germline V gene lookup returns CDR1 MNHEY and CDR2 SVGEGT. CDR3 DNA sequence: TGTGCCAGCAGTCCCCGACAGCCTGGAGATACGCAGTATTTT. Protein product: CASSPRQPGDTQYF.

J is TRBJ2-2 and V is TRBV11-3; no definite D call. Germline CDR1 SGHNT, CDR2 YENEEA. There are 16 residues in the CDR3. Trimming shortened V by 4 bases and J by 3 bases, and 15 bases separated the two germline ends. CDR3 DNA: TGTGCCAGCAGCTACTATCGAAGGAGCTACACCGGGGAGCTGTTTTTT. Its protein product is CASSYYRRSYTGELFF.

The CDR3 spells CASSSTSKSHEQYF. DNA of the CDR3: TGTGCCAGCAGCTCGACTAGTAAGTCCCACGAGCAGTACTTC. The genes are TRBV13 and TRBJ2-5; tentatively, D is TRBD2 (6 bases). The last part of the DNA fits TRBJ2-7 better; the J call may be wrong. The CDR3 covers 14 residues. In germline, CDR1 is PRHDT, CDR2 FYEKMQ (reference sequence).

The chain is built from TRBV4-3 and TRBJ2-1; 7 bases map to TRBD2. The length of the CDR3 is 15 residues. Germline loops: CDR1 LGHNA, CDR2 YSLEER. V dropped 0 bases and J dropped 4; count of bases not matched to a gene: 3. CDR3 protein: CASSQEGGTYNEQFF. CDR3 nucleotides: TGCGCCAGCAGCCAAGAGGGGGGGACGTACAATGAGCAGTTCTTC.

The chain joins TRBV14 to TRBJ2-5, with 7 bases matching TRBD2. CDR1 and CDR2 (germline): SGHDN, FVKESK. V lost 3 bases, J lost 0 bases, and 16 bases stayed unmatched. The CDR3 spans 19 residues. The CDR3 spells CASSQRIREEGWYQETQYF. CDR3 nucleotide sequence: TGTGCCAGCAGCCAGAGGATCCGGGAGGAAGGGTGGTACCAAGAGACCCAGTACTTC.

This chain links TRBV3-1 with TRBJ2-7; 8 bases fit TRBD2. CDR3 length equals 15 residues. Germline values: CDR1 LGHDT, CDR2 YNNKEL (reference sequence). Trimming cost V 3 bases and J 7 bases; bases outside gene matches: 11. The CDR3 DNA reads TGTGCCAGCAGCCACAGCGCGGGAGGCACTGGGGAGCAGTACTTC. This sequence encodes CASSHSAGGTGEQYF.

This chain connects TRBV20-1 to TRBJ1-5, with a weak D call TRBD1 (6 bases). The CDR3 loop spans 15 amino acids. With 3 bases removed from V and 6 bases from J, the gap between germline ends came to 18 bases. Germline CDR1 DFQATT, CDR2 SNEGSKA (reference sequence). The CDR3 loop is CSASHRARKTQPQHF. The CDR3 bases are TGCAGTGCTAGTCACAGGGCTAGGAAAACTCAGCCCCAGCATTTT.